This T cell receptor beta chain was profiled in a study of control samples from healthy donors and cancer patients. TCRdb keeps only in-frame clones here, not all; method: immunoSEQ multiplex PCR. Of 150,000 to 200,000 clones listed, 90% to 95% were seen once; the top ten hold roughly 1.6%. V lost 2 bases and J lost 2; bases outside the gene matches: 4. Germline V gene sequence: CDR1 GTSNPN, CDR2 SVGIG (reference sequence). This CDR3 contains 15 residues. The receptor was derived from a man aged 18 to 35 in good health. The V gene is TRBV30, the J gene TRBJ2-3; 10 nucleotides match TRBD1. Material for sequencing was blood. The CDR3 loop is CAWSLGTGVTDTQYF. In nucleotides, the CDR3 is TGTGCCTGGAGTCTCGGGACAGGGGTCACAGATACGCAGTATTTT.